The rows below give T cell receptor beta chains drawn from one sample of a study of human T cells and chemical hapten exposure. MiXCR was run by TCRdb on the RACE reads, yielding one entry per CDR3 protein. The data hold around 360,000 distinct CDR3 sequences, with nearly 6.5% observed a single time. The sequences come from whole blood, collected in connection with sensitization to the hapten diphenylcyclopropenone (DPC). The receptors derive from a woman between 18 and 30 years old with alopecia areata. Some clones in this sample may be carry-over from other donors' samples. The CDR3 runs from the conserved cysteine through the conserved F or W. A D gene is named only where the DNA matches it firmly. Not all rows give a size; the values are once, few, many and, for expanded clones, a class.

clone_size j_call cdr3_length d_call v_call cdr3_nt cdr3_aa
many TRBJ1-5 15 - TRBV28 TGTGCCAGCAGCCCGTCTACGTATAGCAATCAGCCCCAGCATTTT CASSPSTYSNQPQHF
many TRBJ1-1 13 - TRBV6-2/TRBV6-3 TGTGCCAGCAGTTACCAATCAGGGGTTGAAGCTTTCTTT CASSYQSGVEAFF
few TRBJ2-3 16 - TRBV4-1 TGCGCCAGCAGCCAAGATAGGGGCGGGGGCACAGATACGCAGTATTTT CASSQDRGGGTDTQYF
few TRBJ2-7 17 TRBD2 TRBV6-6 TGTGCCAGCAGTTACCGAATACGGGACGGGACTACCTACGAGCAGTACTTC CASSYRIRDGTTYEQYF
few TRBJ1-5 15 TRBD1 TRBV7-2 TGTGCCAGCAGCCGGGGACAGGGGGCGAGTCAGCCCCAGCATTTT CASSRGQGASQPQHF
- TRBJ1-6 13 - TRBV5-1 TGCGCCAGCAGCGCAGGGGCTGGGTCACCCCTCCACTTT CASSAGAGSPLHF
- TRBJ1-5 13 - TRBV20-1 TGCAGTGCTAGACAGGGAAGTAATCAGCCCCAGCATTTT CSARQGSNQPQHF
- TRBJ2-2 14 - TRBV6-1 TGTGCCAGCAGTGATAATATTTCCACCGGGGAGCTGTTTTTT CASSDNISTGELFF
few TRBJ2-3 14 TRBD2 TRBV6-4 TGTGCCAGCAGTGAGCGGGGGGGCCAAGATACGCAGTATTTT CASSERGGQDTQYF
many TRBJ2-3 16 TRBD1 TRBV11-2 TGTGCCAGCAGCCCGACGGGAACAGGGGGCACAGATACGCAGTATTTT CASSPTGTGGTDTQYF
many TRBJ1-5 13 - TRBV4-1 TGCGCCAGCAGCCAAGAAGTTCGGGCGCCCCAGCATTTT CASSQEVRAPQHF
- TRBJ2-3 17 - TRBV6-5 TGTGCCAGCAGTTACGCAATGGGGGGAGCCGGCACAGATACGCAGTATTTT CASSYAMGGAGTDTQYF
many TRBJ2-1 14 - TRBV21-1 TGTGCCAGCAGCCAAGGGACAATAACCAGTGAGCAGTTCTTC CASSQGTITSEQFF
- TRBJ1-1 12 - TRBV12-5 TGTGCTAGCATGATCCCACCCACTGAAGCTTTCTTT CASMIPPTEAFF
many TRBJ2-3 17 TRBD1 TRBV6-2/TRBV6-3 TGTGCCAGCAGTCCCTTTCAAGGACAGGGCCCCACAGATACGCAGTATTTT CASSPFQGQGPTDTQYF
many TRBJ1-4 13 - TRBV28 TGTGCCAGCACGCGACCACTTGGGGAAAAACTGTTTTTT CASTRPLGEKLFF
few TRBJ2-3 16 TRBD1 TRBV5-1 TGCGCCAGCAGCTGGGCTAGGGACAGGGGCACAGATACGCAGTATTTT CASSWARDRGTDTQYF
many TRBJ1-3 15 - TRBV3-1 TGTGCCAGCAGCCAAGGCAGCCTCTCTGGAAACACCATATATTTT CASSQGSLSGNTIYF
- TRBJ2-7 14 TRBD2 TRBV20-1 TGCAGTGCTAGACCCCCGGGGGGGAATCCCGAGCAGTACTTC CSARPPGGNPEQYF
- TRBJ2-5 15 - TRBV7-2 TGTGCCAGCAGCTTAGCGCCTGGGGAGCTGGAGACCCAGTACTTC CASSLAPGELETQYF
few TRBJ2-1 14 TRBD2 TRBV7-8 TGTGCCAGCAGCTTAGCTTCCGGGGGGTTTGAGCAGTTCTTC CASSLASGGFEQFF
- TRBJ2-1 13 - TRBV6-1 TGTGCCAGCAGACTAGGACAGAACAATGAGCAGTTCTTC CASRLGQNNEQFF
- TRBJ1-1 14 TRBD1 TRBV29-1 TGCAGCGTTGAAGCCACGACAGGGCTGACTGAAGCTTTCTTT CSVEATTGLTEAFF
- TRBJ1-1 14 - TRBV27 TGTGCCAGCAGTAAATTCAGGGCGAACACTGAAGCTTTCTTT CASSKFRANTEAFF
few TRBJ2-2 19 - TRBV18 TGTGCCAGCTCACCTACAATAGGCCTTAGCCCTTCAAACACCGGGGAGCTGTTTTTT CASSPTIGLSPSNTGELFF
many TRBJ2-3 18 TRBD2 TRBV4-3 TGCGCCAGCAGCCAAATGACTAGCGGGGGGATAATCGCAGATACGCAGTATTTT CASSQMTSGGIIADTQYF
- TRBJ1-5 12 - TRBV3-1 TGTGCCAGCAGCCAAGATGGACAGCCCCAGCATTTT CASSQDGQPQHF
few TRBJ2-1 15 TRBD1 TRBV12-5 TGTGCTAGTGGGGACAGGGTGAGTGCCTACAATGAGCAGTTCTTC CASGDRVSAYNEQFF
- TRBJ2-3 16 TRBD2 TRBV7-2 TGTGCCAGCAGCTTTACTGGCGGGGGGTCTTCAGATACGCAGTATTTT CASSFTGGGSSDTQYF